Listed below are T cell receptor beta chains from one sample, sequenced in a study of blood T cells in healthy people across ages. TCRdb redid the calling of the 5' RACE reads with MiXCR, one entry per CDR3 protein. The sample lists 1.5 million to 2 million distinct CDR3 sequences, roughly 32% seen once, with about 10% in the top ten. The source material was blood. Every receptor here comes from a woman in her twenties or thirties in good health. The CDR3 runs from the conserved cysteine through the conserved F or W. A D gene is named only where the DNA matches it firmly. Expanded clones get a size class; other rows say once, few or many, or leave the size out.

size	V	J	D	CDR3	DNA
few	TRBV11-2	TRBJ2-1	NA	CASSSQWVEQFF	TGTGCCAGCAGCTCTCAGTGGGTTGAGCAGTTCTTC
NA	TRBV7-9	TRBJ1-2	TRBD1	CASSPGTGDWGYTF	TGTGCCAGCAGCCCCGGGACAGGGGACTGGGGCTACACCTTC
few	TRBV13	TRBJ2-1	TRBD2	CASSFKREVGNEQFF	TGTGCCAGCAGCTTTAAACGGGAGGTCGGCAATGAGCAGTTCTTC
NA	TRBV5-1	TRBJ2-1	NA	CASTEGGGNEQFF	TGCGCCAGCACCGAAGGGGGTGGCAATGAGCAGTTCTTC
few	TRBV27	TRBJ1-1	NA	CASSLRWGAEAFF	TGTGCCAGCAGTTTACGGTGGGGGGCTGAAGCTTTCTTT
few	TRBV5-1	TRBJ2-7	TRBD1	CASSQDRAEYEQYF	TGCGCCAGCAGCCAGGACAGGGCAGAATACGAGCAGTACTTC
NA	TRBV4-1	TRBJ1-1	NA	CASSQETGVNTEAFF	TGCGCCAGCAGCCAAGAGACAGGAGTGAACACTGAAGCTTTCTTT
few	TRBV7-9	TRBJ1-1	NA	CASSYEDTEAFF	TGTGCCAGCAGTTATGAAGACACTGAAGCTTTCTTT
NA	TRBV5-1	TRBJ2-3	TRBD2	CASSLGLAGVNPDTQYF	TGCGCCAGCAGCTTAGGACTAGCTGGGGTTAATCCAGATACGCAGTATTTT
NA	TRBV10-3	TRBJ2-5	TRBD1	CATDRGLDQETQYF	TGTGCCACAGACAGGGGGTTAGACCAAGAGACCCAGTACTTC
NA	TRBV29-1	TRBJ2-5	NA	CSAVGGGETQYF	TGCAGCGCGGTAGGGGGAGGGGAGACCCAGTACTTC
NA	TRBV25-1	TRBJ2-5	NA	CASRPRVSVGETQYF	TGTGCCAGCAGGCCGAGGGTGTCGGTCGGGGAGACCCAGTACTTC
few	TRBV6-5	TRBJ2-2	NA	CAGQRTPGSGELFF	TGTGCCGGACAGAGGACCCCCGGATCCGGGGAGCTGTTTTTT
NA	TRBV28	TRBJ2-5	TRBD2	CASSTRLAGGGAQYF	TGTGCCAGCAGTACCCGGTTAGCGGGAGGAGGGGCCCAGTACTTC
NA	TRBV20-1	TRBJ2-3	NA	CSARKSLRTDTQYF	TGCAGTGCTCGCAAAAGTCTACGCACAGACACGCAGTATTTT
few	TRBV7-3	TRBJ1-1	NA	CASSWDMSTEAFF	TGTGCCAGCAGCTGGGACATGAGCACTGAAGCTTTCTTT
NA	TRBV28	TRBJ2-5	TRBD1	CASSVTPGGRETQYF	TGTGCCAGCAGTGTCACCCCAGGGGGCCGGGAGACCCAGTACTTC
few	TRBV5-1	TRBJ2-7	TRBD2	CASSFGLAGAREQYF	TGCGCCAGCAGCTTTGGACTAGCGGGAGCACGCGAGCAGTACTTC
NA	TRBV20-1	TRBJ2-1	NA	CSARGTDGSSYNEQFF	TGCAGTGCTAGAGGGACCGATGGAAGCTCCTACAATGAGCAGTTCTTC
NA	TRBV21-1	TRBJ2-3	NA	CASSLISRDSADTQYF	TGTGCCAGCAGTCTCATTTCCCGGGACTCCGCAGATACGCAGTATTTT
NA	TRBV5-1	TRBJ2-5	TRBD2	CASTPASGRPETQYF	TGCGCCAGCACACCCGCTAGCGGGCGCCCGGAGACCCAGTACTTC
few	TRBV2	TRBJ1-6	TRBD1	CASRTGAGGSPLHF	TGTGCCAGCAGAACAGGGGCCGGAGGTTCACCCCTCCACTTT
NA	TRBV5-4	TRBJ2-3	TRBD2	CASRGAGGADTQYF	TGTGCCAGCAGAGGAGCGGGGGGCGCAGATACGCAGTATTTT
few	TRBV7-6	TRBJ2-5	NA	CASSYAGLEGETQYF	TGTGCCAGCAGCTACGCCGGGTTGGAGGGTGAGACCCAGTACTTC
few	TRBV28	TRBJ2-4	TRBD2	CASSLGLAATKNIQYF	TGTGCCAGCAGCCTGGGACTAGCGGCGACGAAAAACATTCAGTACTTC
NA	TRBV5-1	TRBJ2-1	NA	CASSHGFDEQFF	TGCGCCAGCAGCCACGGTTTTGATGAGCAGTTCTTC
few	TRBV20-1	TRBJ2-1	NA	CSARDSVVGEQFF	TGCAGTGCTAGAGATTCGGTCGTGGGTGAGCAGTTCTTC
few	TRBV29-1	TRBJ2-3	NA	CSVEGLGGPDTQYF	TGCAGCGTTGAAGGTTTGGGGGGCCCAGATACGCAGTATTTT